A single T cell receptor beta chain is shown here with its context. This sample stems from a study of blood T cell repertoires in COVID-19. Study summary: The samples span acute and convalescent COVID-19 from the United States, Italy and Spain.

Assay: immunoSEQ multiplex PCR; the TCRdb copy retains only in-frame clones and omits some. The profile covers tens of thousands of clones, with around 83% appearing a single time and around 7% taken by the ten largest. The TCR comes from a man aged 25-40 years with COVID-19, enrolled during active disease. Sequencing was done on a sample of peripheral blood.

In DNA form, the CDR3 reads TGTGCCAGCAGCGTCAAGAGTACCGGGGAGCTGTTTTTT. Amino acid sequence: CASSVKSTGELFF. This rearrangement joins TRBV9 to TRBJ2-2, with no clear D. Germline loops: CDR1 SGDLS, CDR2 YYNGEE. Trimming took 2 bases from V and 5 from J, leaving 7 bases between them. CDR3 length: 13 amino acids.